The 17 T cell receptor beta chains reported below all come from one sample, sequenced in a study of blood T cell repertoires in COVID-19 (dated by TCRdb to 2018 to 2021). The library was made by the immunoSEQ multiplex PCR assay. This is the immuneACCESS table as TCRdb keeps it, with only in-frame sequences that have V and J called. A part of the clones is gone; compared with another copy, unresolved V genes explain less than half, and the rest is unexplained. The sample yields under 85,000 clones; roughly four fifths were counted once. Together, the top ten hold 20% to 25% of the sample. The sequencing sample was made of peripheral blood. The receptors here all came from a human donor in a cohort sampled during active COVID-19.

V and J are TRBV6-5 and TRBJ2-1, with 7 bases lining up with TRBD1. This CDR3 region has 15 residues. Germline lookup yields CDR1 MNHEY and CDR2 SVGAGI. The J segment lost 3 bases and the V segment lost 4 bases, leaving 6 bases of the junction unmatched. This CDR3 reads CASSSRSGGYNEQFF. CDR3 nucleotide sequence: TGTGCCAGCAGTTCAAGGTCAGGGGGCTACAATGAGCAGTTCTTC.

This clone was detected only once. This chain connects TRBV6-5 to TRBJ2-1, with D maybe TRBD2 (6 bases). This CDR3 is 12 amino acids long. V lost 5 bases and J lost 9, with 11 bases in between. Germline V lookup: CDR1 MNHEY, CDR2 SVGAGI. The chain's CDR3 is CASSPLAGEQFF. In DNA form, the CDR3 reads TGTGCCAGCAGTCCACTAGCTGGTGAGCAGTTCTTC.

The CDR3 nucleotides read TGTGCCAGCAGCTTCCTGGGCGCGAGCACCTACGAGCAGTACTTC. This encodes CASSFLGASTYEQYF. The rearrangement joins TRBV7-9 to TRBJ2-7; D gene ambiguous. The V gene lost 3 bases and the J gene lost 2 bases, with 14 bases spanning the gap. CDR1 is SEHNR, CDR2 FQNEAQ, per germline (reference sequence). The CDR3 extends over 15 amino acids.

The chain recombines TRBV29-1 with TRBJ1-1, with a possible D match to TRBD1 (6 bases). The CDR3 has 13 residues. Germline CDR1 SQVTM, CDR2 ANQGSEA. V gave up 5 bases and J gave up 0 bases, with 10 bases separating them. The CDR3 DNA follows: TGCAGCGTTTACAGGGATCTGAACACTGAAGCTTTCTTT. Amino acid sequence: CSVYRDLNTEAFF.

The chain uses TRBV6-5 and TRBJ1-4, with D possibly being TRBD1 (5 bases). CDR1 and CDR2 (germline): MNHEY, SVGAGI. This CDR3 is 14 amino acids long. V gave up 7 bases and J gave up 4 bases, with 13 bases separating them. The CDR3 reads CASTEEGNNEKLFF. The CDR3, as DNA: TGTGCCAGCACCGAGGAGGGGAATAATGAAAAACTGTTTTTT.

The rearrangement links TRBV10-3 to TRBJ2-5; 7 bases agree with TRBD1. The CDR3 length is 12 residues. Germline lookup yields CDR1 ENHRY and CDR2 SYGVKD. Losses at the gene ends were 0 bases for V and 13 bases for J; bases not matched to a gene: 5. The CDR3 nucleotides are TGTGCCATCAGTGAGTCAAGGGGGCCGCCGTACTTC. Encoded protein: CAISESRGPPYF.

CDR3 sequence: CASSLLGNTEAFF. The CDR3 region has the DNA TGTGCCAGCAGCTTACTAGGGAACACTGAAGCTTTCTTT. This chain connects TRBV11-3 to TRBJ1-1, with unresolved D. Germline assignment: CDR1 SGHNT and CDR2 YENEEA. The CDR3 consists of 13 residues. Trimming left V 2 bases short and J 1 base short, with 5 bases between. Full variable domain (rest looked up from reference TRBV11-3 and TRBJ1-1): EAGVVQSPRYKIIEKKQPVAFWCNPISGHNTLYWYLQNLGQGPELLIRYENEEAVDDSQLPKDRFSAERLKGVDSTLKIQPAELGDSAVYLCASSLLGNTEAFFGQGTRLTVV.

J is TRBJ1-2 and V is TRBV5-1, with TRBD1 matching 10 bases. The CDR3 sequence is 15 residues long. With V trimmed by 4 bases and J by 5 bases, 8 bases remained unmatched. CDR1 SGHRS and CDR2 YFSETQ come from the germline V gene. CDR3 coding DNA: TGCGCCAGCAGCCAACGACAGGGGGCAGGGTATGGCTACACCTTC. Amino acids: CASSQRQGAGYGYTF.

The CDR3 region is CASTMGAGLDQPQHF. The CDR3 DNA follows: TGTGCCAGCACCATGGGAGCGGGGCTAGATCAGCCCCAGCATTTT. This rearrangement joins TRBV28 to TRBJ1-5; the D gene is possibly TRBD1 (5 bases). Trimming took 7 bases from V and 5 from J, leaving 18 bases between them. This CDR3 is built from 15 residues. Germline values: CDR1 MDHEN, CDR2 SYDVKM.

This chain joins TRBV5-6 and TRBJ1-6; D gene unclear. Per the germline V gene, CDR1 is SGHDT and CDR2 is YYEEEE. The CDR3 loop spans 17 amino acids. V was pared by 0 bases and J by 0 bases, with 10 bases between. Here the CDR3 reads CASSLVVVSSYNSPLHF. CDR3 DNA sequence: TGTGCCAGCAGCTTGGTGGTGGTGAGCTCCTATAATTCACCCCTCCACTTT.

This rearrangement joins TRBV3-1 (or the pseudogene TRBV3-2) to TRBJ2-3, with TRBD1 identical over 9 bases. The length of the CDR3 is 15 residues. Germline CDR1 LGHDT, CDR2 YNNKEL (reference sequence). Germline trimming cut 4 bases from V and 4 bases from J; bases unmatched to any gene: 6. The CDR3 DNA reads TGTGCCAGCAGCCGCAGGGGGACAGGGCCAGATACGCAGTATTTT. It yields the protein CASSRRGTGPDTQYF.

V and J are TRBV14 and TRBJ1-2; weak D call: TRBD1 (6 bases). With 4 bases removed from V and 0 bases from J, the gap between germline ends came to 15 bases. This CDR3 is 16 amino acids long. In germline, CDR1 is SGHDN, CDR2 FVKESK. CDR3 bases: TGTGCCAGCAGCCGCCGGCGACAGGCGTCTAACTATGGCTACACCTTC. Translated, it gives CASSRRRQASNYGYTF.

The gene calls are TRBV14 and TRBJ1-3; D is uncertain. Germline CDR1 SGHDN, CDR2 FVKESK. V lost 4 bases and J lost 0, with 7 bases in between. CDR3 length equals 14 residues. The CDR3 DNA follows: TGTGCCAGCAGCCCAGGCTACTCTGGAAACACCATATATTTT. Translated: CASSPGYSGNTIYF.

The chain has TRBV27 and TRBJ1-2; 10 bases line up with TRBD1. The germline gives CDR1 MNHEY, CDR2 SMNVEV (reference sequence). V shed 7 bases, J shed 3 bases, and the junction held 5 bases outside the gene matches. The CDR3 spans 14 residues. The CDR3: CASKPGQGYYGYTF. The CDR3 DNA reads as TGTGCCAGCAAACCGGGACAGGGGTACTATGGCTACACCTTC.

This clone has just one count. CDR3 sequence reads: CASRRDSGNTIYF. DNA for the CDR3: TGTGCCAGCAGGAGGGACTCTGGAAACACCATATATTTT. The chain is built from TRBV6-5 and TRBJ1-3; D call uncertain. The ends were cut back, 6 bases at V and 0 bases at J, with 6 bases in the middle. The CDR3 is made up of 13 amino acids. Germline V gene data show CDR1 as MNHEY and CDR2 as SVGAGI.

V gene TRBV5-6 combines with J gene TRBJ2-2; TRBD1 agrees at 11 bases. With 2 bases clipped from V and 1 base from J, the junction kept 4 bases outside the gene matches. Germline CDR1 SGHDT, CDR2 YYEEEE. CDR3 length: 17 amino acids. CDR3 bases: TGTGCCAGCAGCTTCGGACAGGGGGCGATGAACACCGGGGAGCTGTTTTTT. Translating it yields CASSFGQGAMNTGELFF.

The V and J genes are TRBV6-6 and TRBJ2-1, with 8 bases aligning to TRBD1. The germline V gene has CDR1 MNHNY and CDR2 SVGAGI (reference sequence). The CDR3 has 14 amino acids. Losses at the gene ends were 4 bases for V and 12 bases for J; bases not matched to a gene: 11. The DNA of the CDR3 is TGTGCCAGCAGTTCCTCACAGGGGGACATAGGGCAGTTCTTC. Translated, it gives CASSSSQGDIGQFF.